The 13 T cell receptor beta chains in this list originate from one sample, sequenced in a study of CXCR3-negative and CXCR3-positive naive CD8 T cells. All TRB cDNA libraries came from 5' RACE performed with UMI labels. From the 5' RACE reads, TCRdb lists one entry per CDR3 protein and no DNA. The sample has 150,000 or so distinct CDR3 sequences. The sequenced sample was naive CXCR3- CD8+ T cells from blood. Subset in this sample: CD45RO-CCR7+CD27+CD95- naive CD8+ T cells lacking CXCR3 (TNR3-). The receptor source for this set is a human donor in good health. Some clones in this sample may be carry-over from other donors' samples.

This CDR3 reads CASSLLPTEAFF. The V and J genes are TRBV7-2 and TRBJ1-1. The CDR3 is 12 residues long. Per germline, CDR1 SGHTA and CDR2 FQGNSA.

The gene calls are TRBV20-1 and TRBJ2-7; TCRdb designates TRBD1, a call that cannot be tested without DNA. Germline V gives CDR1 DFQATT, CDR2 SNEGSKA (reference sequence). There are 14 residues in the CDR3. CDR3 in amino acids: CSAKGGQGTYEQYF.

The chain has TRBV7-9 and TRBJ2-2; no DNA is available, so the TRBD1 call from TCRdb remains unchecked. Germline V gene sequence: CDR1 SEHNR, CDR2 FQNEAQ (reference sequence). CDR3 size: 14 residues. The CDR3 loop reads CASSLTGEAGELFF.

The chain employs TRBV19 and TRBJ1-5. There are 13 residues in the CDR3. Germline V gives CDR1 LNHDA, CDR2 SQIVND (reference sequence). The CDR3 loop is CASSMLSNQPQHF. The whole variable domain, remainder taken from reference TRBV19 and TRBJ1-5, is DGGITQSPKYLFRKEGQNVTLSCEQNLNHDAMYWYRQDPGQGLRLIYYSQIVNDFQKGDIAEGYSVSREKKESFPLTVTSAQKNPTAFYLCASSMLSNQPQHFGDGTRLSIL.

The rearrangement links TRBV20-1 to TRBJ2-1. CDR3 length: 11 residues. Per the germline V gene, CDR1 is DFQATT and CDR2 is SNEGSKA (reference sequence). The CDR3 protein is CRADSYNEQFF.

The chain combines TRBV7-9 with TRBJ1-2. This CDR3 is built from 12 residues. Germline lookup yields CDR1 SEHNR and CDR2 FQNEAQ (reference sequence). The CDR3 sequence: CASTDRVDGYTF.

V and J are TRBV7-9 and TRBJ2-7. CDR1 and CDR2 (germline): SEHNR, FQNEAQ (reference sequence). This CDR3 has 11 amino acids. The CDR3 spells CASSGEYEQYF.

The chain carries TRBV2 and TRBJ1-1; without DNA, the TCRdb call of TRBD1 cannot be checked. This CDR3 region has 15 residues. Germline CDR1 reads SNHLY; CDR2 reads FYNNEI. The CDR3 loop reads CASARQDSVNTEAFF.

This CDR3 is CASSMGISYNEQFF. The rearrangement uses TRBV19 and TRBJ2-1. The CDR3 is 14 amino acids. The germline CDR1 and CDR2 sequences are LNHDA and SQIVND (reference sequence).

The V call is TRBV2, the J call TRBJ1-6; lacking DNA, the TRBD1 call made by TCRdb goes unchecked. Germline-derived CDR1 and CDR2 are SNHLY and FYNNEI. This CDR3 has 15 amino acids. This CDR3 reads CASSKPGQGDSPLHF. The full variable domain, rest sourced from reference TRBV2 and TRBJ1-6, is EPEVTQTPSHQVTQMGQEVILRCVPISNHLYFYWYRQILGQKVEFLVSFYNNEISEKSEIFDDQFSVERPDGSNFTLKIRSTKLEDSAMYFCASSKPGQGDSPLHFGNGTRLTVT.

The V gene is TRBV29-1, the J gene TRBJ2-5; TCRdb returns TRBD2, unconfirmable since there is no DNA. The CDR3 is 14 amino acids. Germline V gene lookup returns CDR1 SQVTM and CDR2 ANQGSEA. The CDR3 sequence: CSVEGVEGGETQYF.

The chain has TRBV2 and TRBJ2-2; TCRdb picks TRBD2, but there is no DNA to check that call. This CDR3 has 18 amino acids. Per the germline V gene, CDR1 is SNHLY and CDR2 is FYNNEI. CDR3 amino acids: CASSDLTSGGRNTGELFF.

The chain couples TRBV29-1 to TRBJ1-1; TCRdb's D call, TRBD1, is unchecked because there is no DNA. The length of the CDR3 is 16 residues. The germline CDR1 and CDR2 sequences are SQVTM and ANQGSEA. The CDR3 region is CSVVGQGLPEGREAFF.